Each of the 18 T cell receptor beta chains below was sequenced from the same sample in a study of T cell repertoires in cytomegalovirus infection. MiXCR was run by TCRdb on the reads, yielding one entry per CDR3 protein. The profile shows just under 300,000 distinct CDR3 sequences, approximately 10% of them singletons. The sample taken for sequencing was PBMCs. All receptors derive from a human donor in good health (CMV status not recorded). Some clones in this sample may be carry-over from other donors' samples.

This clonotype has at least ten counts. V usage is TRBV11-3 and J usage is TRBJ2-1, with 10 bases matching TRBD2. The germline CDR1 and CDR2 sequences are SGHNT and YENEEA. V lost 1 base to trimming and J lost 0 bases; unmatched junction nucleotides: 6. This CDR3 has 18 residues. For the CDR3, the DNA is TGTGCCAGCAGCTTAGGTAGCGGGGGGTCAATCTCCTACAATGAGCAGTTCTTC. Translated, it gives CASSLGSGGSISYNEQFF.

The V call is TRBV20-1, the J call TRBJ1-3; D perhaps matches TRBD1 (6 bases). The CDR3 contains 16 residues. V was pared by 3 bases and J by 0 bases, with 15 bases between. Germline CDR1 reads DFQATT; CDR2 reads SNEGSKA (reference sequence). The CDR3 DNA sequence: TGCAGTGCTAGGGACTCAAGCAGGGGCTCTGGAAACACCATATATTTT. Its protein is CSARDSSRGSGNTIYF.

This clonotype was seen ten or more times. The chain couples TRBV29-1 to TRBJ2-1, with D possibly being TRBD2 (7 bases). Looked up from germline, CDR1 is SQVTM and CDR2 is ANQGSEA. The CDR3 loop spans 12 amino acids. V was clipped by 5 bases and J by 7 bases, with 12 bases between them. The CDR3 loop is CSVSGGGNEQFF. The CDR3 coding sequence is TGCAGCGTTTCGGGGGGCGGGAATGAGCAGTTCTTC.

This clonotype has a count of ten or more. The V and J genes are TRBV2 and TRBJ1-1; D is unclear. The CDR3 spans 14 residues. Germline CDR1 SNHLY, CDR2 FYNNEI. Trimming left V 7 bases short and J 1 base short, with 13 bases between. Here the CDR3 DNA reads TGTGCCAGCACCGCAATATCGGGGAACACTGAAGCTTTCTTT. Its protein product is CASTAISGNTEAFF.

V usage is TRBV27 and J usage is TRBJ1-4; D gene uncertain. V lost 6 bases and J lost 11, with 13 bases in between. Germline CDR1 reads MNHEY; CDR2 reads SMNVEV (reference sequence). The CDR3 contains 12 residues. The CDR3 region is CASSLFGDKLFF. As DNA, the CDR3 is TGTGCCAGCAGCCTTTTTGGGGATAAACTGTTTTTT.

This clonotype was seen many times. A read error may produce the germline difference seen at one junction end. The chain carries TRBV15 and TRBJ1-3; D unclear. From germline, CDR1 is LNHNV and CDR2 YYDKDF (reference sequence). The CDR3 totals 13 residues. Here the CDR3 DNA reads TGTGCCACCCGCAGCGGCGCTGGAAACACCATATATTTT. Its translation is CATRSGAGNTIYF.

This clonotype was detected many times. The chain combines TRBV19 with TRBJ2-1; 8 nucleotides match TRBD2. The CDR3 is 15 residues long. Germline-derived CDR1 and CDR2 are LNHDA and SQIVND (reference sequence). J lost 1 base, V lost 7 bases, and 6 bases had no gene match. For the CDR3, the DNA is TGTGCCAGTACCCGGACTAGCCCTTCCTACAATGAGCAGTTCTTC. Protein sequence: CASTRTSPSYNEQFF.

At least ten counts were recorded for this clonotype. The chain uses TRBV28 and TRBJ2-5; D ambiguous. The CDR3 runs to 12 residues. Germline CDR1 and CDR2: MDHEN and SYDVKM. The CDR3 protein is CASRASEETQYF. The DNA of the CDR3 is TGTGCTTCCCGGGCTAGTGAAGAGACCCAGTACTTC.

This clonotype was seen ten or more times. The J gene is TRBJ1-5, the V gene TRBV7-3; D is undetermined. V was clipped by 5 bases and J by 5 bases, with 10 bases between them. The germline V gene encodes CDR1 SGHTA and CDR2 FQGTGA. The CDR3 runs to 13 residues. The CDR3 DNA reads TGTGCCAGCAGCCCGAGCCAAGATCAGCCCCAGCATTTT. As protein: CASSPSQDQPQHF.

This clonotype was recorded at least ten times. The V call is TRBV7-9, the J call TRBJ1-5, with D perhaps TRBD1 (6 bases). The V end was cut by 5 bases, the J end by 5 bases, with 10 bases between. Germline V gene lookup returns CDR1 SEHNR and CDR2 FQNEAQ (reference sequence). CDR3 length equals 13 residues. CDR3: CASSPEGDQPQHF. The CDR3 coding sequence is TGTGCCAGCAGCCCCGAGGGGGATCAGCCCCAGCATTTT.

This clonotype came up many times. This sequence joins TRBV14 and TRBJ2-5, with D perhaps matching TRBD2 (7 bases). The germline V and J ends were trimmed by 4 bases and 6 bases, with 21 bases remaining between them. CDR1 is SGHDN and CDR2 is FVKESK in the germline V gene. The CDR3 runs to 16 residues. CDR3 sequence: CASSPRRGGPPKTQYF. DNA for the CDR3: TGTGCCAGCAGCCCCAGACGCGGGGGCCCCCCGAAGACCCAGTACTTC.

This clonotype was seen ten or more times. The chain links TRBV28 to TRBJ2-3, with D possibly being TRBD2 (7 bases). V was cut by 7 bases and J by 2 bases, with 13 bases left in between. CDR1 is MDHEN, CDR2 SYDVKM, per germline. The CDR3 totals 14 residues. CDR3 sequence (DNA): TGTGCCAGCAAAAACGGGGGGCTCACAGATACGCAGTATTTT. This gives the protein CASKNGGLTDTQYF.

This clonotype was detected many times. This chain uses TRBV20-1 with TRBJ2-3; TRBD2 matches 10 bases. Germline V lookup: CDR1 DFQATT, CDR2 SNEGSKA (reference sequence). The CDR3 length is 14 residues. The ends lost 4 bases at V and 5 bases at J; junction bases unmatched: 6. Here the CDR3 DNA reads TGCAGTGCTACTAGCGGGGGTGCTGGAGATACGCAGTATTTT. It specifies CSATSGGAGDTQYF.

This clonotype was counted ten times or more. The genes are TRBV11-3 and TRBJ1-1; possible D gene TRBD1, 6 bases. This CDR3 has 13 amino acids. Germline CDR1 and CDR2: SGHNT and YENEEA. Trimming took off 5 bases at V and 3 bases at J, with 10 bases between the two ends. The CDR3 here is CASSHGQYTEAFF. The CDR3 DNA sequence: TGTGCCAGCAGCCATGGACAGTACACTGAAGCTTTCTTT.

This clonotype was recorded at least ten times. The chain recombines TRBV19 with TRBJ2-3; 7 bases line up with TRBD1. Per the germline V gene, CDR1 is LNHDA and CDR2 is SQIVND (reference sequence). V lost 5 bases, J lost 4 bases, and 6 bases stayed unmatched. The CDR3 sequence is 14 residues long. CDR3 nucleotide sequence: TGTGCCAGTAGTGAAGGACAGGAGCCAGATACGCAGTATTTT. It is translated as CASSEGQEPDTQYF. Using reference TRBV19 and TRBJ2-3 for the parts outside the CDR3, the full variable domain is DGGITQSPKYLFRKEGQNVTLSCEQNLNHDAMYWYRQDPGQGLRLIYYSQIVNDFQKGDIAEGYSVSREKKESFPLTVTSAQKNPTAFYLCASSEGQEPDTQYFGPGTRLTVL.

This clonotype has ten or more counts. This chain connects TRBV2 to TRBJ2-7, with D perhaps matching TRBD1 (5 bases). Trimming stripped 3 bases from V and 2 bases from J, with 5 bases between. Germline values: CDR1 SNHLY, CDR2 FYNNEI. This CDR3 is built from 12 residues. In DNA form, the CDR3 reads TGTGCCAGCAGTGAGACAGCCTACGAGCAGTACTTC. Its protein is CASSETAYEQYF. Full variable domain (rest looked up from reference TRBV2 and TRBJ2-7): EPEVTQTPSHQVTQMGQEVILRCVPISNHLYFYWYRQILGQKVEFLVSFYNNEISEKSEIFDDQFSVERPDGSNFTLKIRSTKLEDSAMYFCASSETAYEQYFGPGTRLTVT.

This clonotype was detected many times. The CDR3 sequence: CASSFVGSSPLHF. CDR3 sequence (DNA): TGTGCCAGCAGTTTTGTGGGGTCCTCACCCCTCCACTTT. This sequence joins TRBV12-3 or TRBV12-4 and TRBJ1-6; D gene uncertain. Trimming cost V 3 bases and J 10 bases, with 10 bases left between them. This CDR3 is 13 amino acids long.

At least ten counts were recorded for this clonotype. The chain is built from TRBV20-1 and TRBJ2-7; maybe TRBD1 (5 bases). CDR3 length: 12 amino acids. Between the trimmed V and J ends, which lost 5 bases and 5 bases, there was a span of 13 bases. Germline loops: CDR1 DFQATT, CDR2 SNEGSKA (reference sequence). CDR3 nucleotide sequence: TGCAGTGCTTGGGTCAGGGATGACGAGCAGTACGTC. Its translation is CSAWVRDDEQYV.